Presented here are 20 T cell receptor beta chains from one specimen sequenced in a study of blood T cell repertoires in COVID-19. Repertoires were generated with immunoSEQ multiplex PCR, while TCRdb's copy carries only in-frame clones and drops some. The sample carries over 200,000 clones, 70% to 90% recorded once. Sequencing was performed on peripheral blood. The receptor source for this set is a woman younger than 35 who had recovered from COVID-19.

This clone was observed once. This sequence joins TRBV9 and TRBJ2-3; 7 nucleotides match TRBD1. The germline CDR1 and CDR2 sequences are SGDLS and YYNGEE. The length of the CDR3 is 15 residues. The junction had 6 bases not matched to a gene; V was cut back by 3 bases and J by 2 bases. CDR3 protein: CASSAGTDFTDTQYF. CDR3 sequence (DNA): TGTGCCAGCAGCGCCGGGACAGACTTCACAGATACGCAGTATTTT.

The genes are TRBV19 and TRBJ2-7, with a tentative D call TRBD2 (6 bases). Per germline, CDR1 LNHDA and CDR2 SQIVND (reference sequence). The CDR3 has 14 amino acids. Trimming shortened V by 5 bases and J by 2 bases, and 13 bases separated the two germline ends. The CDR3 protein is CASSYGGLAYEQYF. CDR3 in DNA: TGTGCCAGTAGTTACGGGGGACTCGCCTACGAGCAGTACTTC.

This chain links TRBV6-2 or TRBV6-3 with TRBJ2-2; no clear D. CDR3 size: 13 residues. Between the trimmed V and J ends, which lost 5 bases and 4 bases, there was a span of 8 bases. Looked up from germline, CDR1 is MNHEY and CDR2 is SVGEGT. CDR3 DNA sequence: TGTGCCAGCAGTATACTTCGCACCGGGGAGCTGTTTTTT. Protein product: CASSILRTGELFF.

The chain joins TRBV13 to TRBJ2-7; 11 positions match TRBD2. Trimming took 0 bases from V and 0 from J; bases not matched to a gene: 1. The CDR3 is 16 amino acids. Germline V gene data show CDR1 as PRHDT and CDR2 as FYEKMQ (reference sequence). The CDR3 region is CASSLGTSGSSYEQYF. In DNA, the CDR3 is TGTGCCAGCAGCTTAGGAACTAGCGGGAGCTCCTACGAGCAGTACTTC.

The chain uses TRBV6-5 and TRBJ2-1; 7 nucleotides line up with TRBD2. This CDR3 comprises 15 residues. J gave up 3 bases and V 6 bases, and 8 bases lay outside the gene matches. The germline V gene has CDR1 MNHEY and CDR2 SVGAGI. CDR3 DNA sequence: TGTGCCAGCAGACCCCGGGGGGACTTCTACAATGAGCAGTTCTTC. It specifies CASRPRGDFYNEQFF.

The chain couples TRBV3-1 (or the pseudogene TRBV3-2) to TRBJ2-7; tentative D call: TRBD1 (6 bases). This CDR3 contains 13 residues. Looked up from germline, CDR1 is LGHDT and CDR2 is YNNKEL (reference sequence). V was cut by 3 bases and J by 3 bases, with 9 bases left in between. For the CDR3, the DNA is TGTGCCAGCAGCCACCTCAGGGGCTACGAGCAGTACTTC. It is translated as CASSHLRGYEQYF.

This clone has just one count. The rearrangement links TRBV12-3 or TRBV12-4 to TRBJ2-7; D is possibly TRBD2 (5 bases). Trimming removed 6 bases from V and 3 bases from J, with 9 bases in between. The CDR3 is made up of 12 amino acids. In DNA, the CDR3 is TGTGCCAGCAGCCTACGGGGCTACGAGCAGTACTTC. This sequence encodes CASSLRGYEQYF.

The CDR3 nucleotides read TGTGCCAGCAGTGAAAGTAGTCTAGCGGGGATCCAAGAGACCCAGTACTTC. Protein sequence: CASSESSLAGIQETQYF. This chain connects TRBV25-1 to TRBJ2-5; 9 bases are a match to TRBD2. V was clipped by 2 bases and J by 1 base; unmatched bases: 8. Germline CDR1 reads MGHDK; CDR2 reads SYGVNS. This CDR3 region has 17 residues.

This chain connects TRBV7-2 to TRBJ2-3; 10 bases are shared with TRBD2. Trimming took 4 bases from V and 1 from J; bases not matched to a gene: 5. The germline gives CDR1 SGHTA, CDR2 FQGNSA. This CDR3 has 16 amino acids. The CDR3, as DNA: TGTGCCAGCAGCTCCGAACTAGCGGGACGCACAGATACGCAGTATTTT. Translating it yields CASSSELAGRTDTQYF.

This rearrangement joins TRBV5-6 to TRBJ1-1; TRBD1 matches at 7 bases. The CDR3 covers 13 residues. Trimming at V came to 3 bases and at J to 4 bases, leaving 3 bases not matched to a gene. In germline, CDR1 is SGHDT, CDR2 YYEEEE. Here the CDR3 DNA reads TGTGCCAGCAGCTGGACAGGAGCCACTGAAGCTTTCTTT. Translated: CASSWTGATEAFF.

The chain uses TRBV19 and TRBJ2-7; 11 positions agree with TRBD2. This CDR3 contains 14 residues. The V and J ends lost 5 bases and 1 base, in that order; junction bases with no gene match: 1. Looked up from germline, CDR1 is LNHDA and CDR2 is SQIVND (reference sequence). CDR3 coding DNA: TGTGCCAGTAGTCTAGCGGGGGGTTCCTACGAGCAGTACTTC. This gives the protein CASSLAGGSYEQYF.

The rearrangement uses TRBV15 and TRBJ1-4, with 9 bases aligning to TRBD1. The CDR3 covers 15 residues. Germline values: CDR1 LNHNV, CDR2 YYDKDF (reference sequence). After removal of 2 bases from V and 5 bases from J, the junction contained 3 bases not matched to a gene. The chain's CDR3 is CATSRRGQGNEKLFF. DNA for the CDR3: TGTGCCACCAGCAGACGAGGACAGGGGAATGAAAAACTGTTTTTT.

V and J are TRBV7-9 and TRBJ1-2, with D perhaps TRBD1 (6 bases). Germline V gives CDR1 SEHNR, CDR2 FQNEAQ (reference sequence). Trimming removed 5 bases from V and 8 bases from J, with 12 bases in between. This CDR3 is 12 amino acids long. The CDR3 reads CASSINRVGYTF. CDR3 coding DNA: TGTGCCAGCAGCATAAACAGGGTCGGCTACACCTTC.

The rearrangement uses TRBV12-3 or TRBV12-4 and TRBJ2-3; D is possibly TRBD1 (6 bases). This CDR3 is 13 amino acids long. Trimming took 10 bases from V and 8 from J, leaving 19 bases between them. Here the CDR3 reads CATTGPEGGTQYF. CDR3 sequence (DNA): TGTGCCACTACAGGCCCCGAAGGGGGTACGCAGTATTTT.

This clone was detected once. The rearrangement uses TRBV3-1 (or the pseudogene TRBV3-2) and TRBJ1-2, with D possibly being TRBD1 (6 bases). The V end lost 4 bases, the J end lost 6 bases, and 9 bases lay between the germline ends. The CDR3 loop spans 12 amino acids. The germline CDR1 and CDR2 sequences are LGHDT and YNNKEL (reference sequence). Written as DNA, the CDR3 is TGTGCCAGCAGCCCGACAGGAAATGGCTACACCTTC. Translated, it gives CASSPTGNGYTF.

The chain links TRBV5-6 to TRBJ1-2; TRBD1 might be the D (5 bases). Germline values: CDR1 SGHDT, CDR2 YYEEEE. V lost 0 bases to trimming and J lost 6 bases, with 15 bases between them. This CDR3 is 15 amino acids long. The DNA for the CDR3 is TGTGCCAGCAGCTTGGCCTTGTCAGGGTGGGATGGCTACACCTTC. This translates into CASSLALSGWDGYTF.

In its sample, this clone was seen a few times. The chain combines TRBV9 with TRBJ2-7; D might be TRBD1 (5 bases). Trimming cost V 4 bases and J 2 bases, with 16 bases left between them. The length of the CDR3 is 15 residues. Germline V lookup: CDR1 SGDLS, CDR2 YYNGEE. CDR3 sequence: CASSSRQGSPYEQYF. The CDR3 region has the DNA TGTGCCAGCAGCTCGAGGCAGGGTTCTCCCTACGAGCAGTACTTC.

This clone was detected only once. The genes are TRBV6-4 and TRBJ1-6; 7 bases align to TRBD1. CDR1 is MRHNA and CDR2 is SNTAGT in the germline V gene. The CDR3 runs 13 residues. V trimming: 4 bases; J trimming: 7 bases; junction bases outside the gene matches: 1. CDR3 sequence reads: CASSVQGNSPLHF. CDR3 DNA: TGTGCCAGCAGTGTACAGGGGAATTCACCCCTCCACTTT.

The V gene is TRBV21-1, the J gene TRBJ2-1; no DNA check was done on the table's D call, TRBD1. TRBV21-1 is a pseudogene segment. The CDR3 sequence is 17 residues long. The CDR3 nucleotides read TGTGCCAGCACCGGGACAGGCATTCAATCCATGGTGGGGGAGCAGTTCTTC. Translated, it gives CASTGTGIQSMVGEQFF.

V usage is TRBV12-5 and J usage is TRBJ2-7, with 11 bases identical to TRBD2. Germline assignment: CDR1 LGHNT and CDR2 FRNRAP. The J segment lost 1 base and the V segment lost 3 bases, leaving 5 bases of the junction unmatched. The CDR3 spans 16 residues. The CDR3 protein is CASGFLAGGLSYEQYF. CDR3 DNA: TGTGCTAGTGGTTTCCTAGCGGGAGGCCTGTCCTACGAGCAGTACTTC.